These 17 T cell receptor beta chains were all obtained from the same sample, sequenced in a study of shared clonotypes between healthy human individuals. The data were produced by immunoSEQ multiplex PCR, yet TCRdb's version contains in-frame clones alone and is incomplete. The sample lists roughly 2,000,000 clones; over 85% were seen once. Terminally differentiated effector memory CD45RA+ cells were left out of the naive CD8 fraction, which was CD45RO-negative and positively selected for CCR7. The material sequenced was naive CD8+ T cells from PBMCs. These TCRs come from a man aged 18 to 30 in good health. Some clones in this sample may be carry-over from other donors' samples.

The chain employs TRBV5-6 and TRBJ2-1, with unresolved D. The CDR3 has 13 residues. Trimming cost V 1 base and J 5 bases, with 7 bases left between them. Germline V gives CDR1 SGHDT, CDR2 YYEEEE. CDR3 in amino acids: CASSLLYDNEQFF. Here the CDR3 DNA reads TGTGCCAGCAGCTTGTTGTATGACAATGAGCAGTTCTTC.

This rearrangement joins TRBV25-1 to TRBJ1-4; no clear D. Germline V CDR1 and CDR2: MGHDK, SYGVNS. This CDR3 is built from 16 residues. The V end lost 5 bases, the J end lost 4 bases, and 17 bases lay between the germline ends. The CDR3 region has the DNA TGTGCCAGCAGTTACTCTACCGGGATCCTTAATGAAAAACTGTTTTTT. Its protein is CASSYSTGILNEKLFF.

As DNA, the CDR3 is TGTGCCAGCAGCTCCTGGGACAGGGAAAGGACTGAAGCTTTCTTT. Residues: CASSSWDRERTEAFF. V gene TRBV7-3 combines with J gene TRBJ1-1, with TRBD1 matching 9 bases. CDR3 length: 15 residues. Germline assignment: CDR1 SGHTA and CDR2 FQGTGA. J lost 5 bases, V lost 4 bases, and 8 bases had no gene match.

V is TRBV11-2 and J is TRBJ2-3; D gene uncertain. The V end lost 8 bases, the J end lost 5 bases, and 11 bases lay between the germline ends. The CDR3 extends over 12 amino acids. CDR1 is SGHAT, CDR2 FQNNGV, per germline. CDR3 in DNA: TGTGCCAGCTCAGTCCGCGGAGATACGCAGTATTTT. Protein sequence: CASSVRGDTQYF.

The V call is TRBV28, the J call TRBJ2-2; 8 bases align to TRBD2. The germline V gene has CDR1 MDHEN and CDR2 SYDVKM. V shed 0 bases, J shed 5 bases, and the junction held 8 bases outside the gene matches. CDR3 length equals 17 residues. This chain's CDR3 is CASSLWGAGVSTGELFF. CDR3 nucleotide sequence: TGTGCCAGCAGTTTATGGGGAGCGGGAGTGAGTACCGGGGAGCTGTTTTTT.

CDR3: CASGNLFASVYEQYF. CDR3 bases: TGTGCCAGCGGGAATCTGTTTGCTAGCGTCTACGAGCAGTACTTC. This chain joins TRBV27 and TRBJ2-7, with TRBD2 as a possible D gene (6 bases). The CDR3 covers 15 residues. Germline assignment: CDR1 MNHEY and CDR2 SMNVEV (reference sequence). Between the trimmed V and J ends, which lost 8 bases and 3 bases, there was a span of 20 bases.

The CDR3 DNA reads TGTGCCAGCAGCTATGTTGGATCAATGAACACTGAAGCTTTCTTT. Its protein product is CASSYVGSMNTEAFF. The J gene is TRBJ1-1, the V gene TRBV5-6; the D is unclear. The V gene lost 3 bases and the J gene lost 0 bases, with 12 bases spanning the gap. Germline values: CDR1 SGHDT, CDR2 YYEEEE. CDR3 length equals 15 residues. The entire variable domain, with the rest obtained from reference TRBV5-6 and TRBJ1-1, is as follows: DAGVTQSPTHLIKTRGQQVTLRCSPKSGHDTVSWYQQALGQGPQFIFQYYEEEERQRGNFPDRFSGHQFPNYSSELNVNALLLGDSALYLCASSYVGSMNTEAFFGQGTRLTVV.

The CDR3 loop is CASSGGVVGGNTIYF. In DNA, the CDR3 is TGTGCCAGCAGCGGGGGGGTGGTCGGTGGAAACACCATATATTTT. The chain combines TRBV7-6 with TRBJ1-3, with TRBD1 as a possible D gene (5 bases). The CDR3 is made up of 15 amino acids. The germline V and J ends were trimmed by 5 bases and 3 bases, with 14 bases remaining between them. Germline V gives CDR1 SGHVS, CDR2 FNYEAQ.

The chain carries TRBV11-2 and TRBJ2-7; TRBD2 matches at 11 bases. Germline V gene lookup returns CDR1 SGHAT and CDR2 FQNNGV. This CDR3 has 19 residues. With 4 bases clipped from V and 5 bases from J, the junction kept 19 bases outside the gene matches. The CDR3 spells CASSSRLAQLAGVGNEQYF. The CDR3 DNA reads as TGTGCCAGCAGCTCCCGGTTAGCGCAACTAGCGGGAGTGGGCAACGAGCAGTACTTC.

The chain links TRBV6-1 to TRBJ2-1; TRBD2 is a possible D gene (5 bases). The CDR3 sequence is 13 residues long. V was trimmed by 5 bases and J by 7 bases, leaving 12 bases between them. Germline CDR1 reads MNHNS; CDR2 reads SASEGT. Written as DNA, the CDR3 is TGTGCCAGCAGTCCCGGGATGGAGAATGAGCAGTTCTTC. Amino acid sequence: CASSPGMENEQFF.

The chain recombines TRBV7-2 with TRBJ2-7, with 11 nucleotides matching TRBD2. Germline trimming cut 5 bases from V and 4 bases from J; bases unmatched to any gene: 16. This CDR3 spans 18 amino acids. Germline values: CDR1 SGHTA, CDR2 FQGNSA. DNA for the CDR3: TGTGCCAGCAGCCTTCAAACTAGCGGGAGTTTTTCTACGTACGAGCAGTACTTC. Residues: CASSLQTSGSFSTYEQYF.

V is TRBV28 and J is TRBJ2-7; 7 bases map to TRBD1. Per the germline V gene, CDR1 is MDHEN and CDR2 is SYDVKM. This CDR3 is built from 15 residues. V trimming: 6 bases; J trimming: 3 bases; junction bases outside the gene matches: 11. DNA of the CDR3: TGTGCCAGCAGACCTACAGGGGCCCACATCTACGAGCAGTACTTC. It encodes CASRPTGAHIYEQYF.

This clone was counted a single time. V gene TRBV4-1 combines with J gene TRBJ2-7; a weak D match, TRBD1 (5 bases). The CDR3 is 15 amino acids. The germline V gene encodes CDR1 MGHRA and CDR2 YSYEKL. The V end was cut by 1 base, the J end by 0 bases, with 10 bases between. As DNA, the CDR3 is TGCGCCAGCAGCCAAGTGCAAGGGGACTCCTACGAGCAGTACTTC. It translates to CASSQVQGDSYEQYF.

The chain joins TRBV4-2 to TRBJ2-7, with 11 bases matching TRBD2. Germline V gene lookup returns CDR1 LGHNA and CDR2 YNFKEQ. This CDR3 has 15 amino acids. The V segment lost 8 bases and the J segment 2 bases; nucleotides outside the gene matches: 8. The CDR3 sequence is CASSEPGLAAYEQYF. The CDR3 coding sequence is TGTGCCAGCTCGGAGCCGGGACTAGCGGCCTACGAGCAGTACTTC.

The V gene is TRBV29-1, the J gene TRBJ2-7, with 10 nucleotides matching TRBD1. Trimming removed 6 bases from V and 6 bases from J; junction bases left unmatched: 11. Germline V gene data show CDR1 as SQVTM and CDR2 as ANQGSEA. This CDR3 has 14 amino acids. CDR3 nucleotide sequence: TGCAGCGTCGCTGGGACAGGGGCCTCGGCCGAGCAGTACTTC. Translation: CSVAGTGASAEQYF.

This clone came up once. The rearrangement uses TRBV15 and TRBJ2-7; TRBD1 agrees at 9 bases. Germline lookup yields CDR1 LNHNV and CDR2 YYDKDF (reference sequence). Unmatched junction bases numbered 12, after V lost 5 bases and J lost 7 bases. CDR3 length: 15 amino acids. This CDR3 reads CATSYTGTGTREQYF. The CDR3 nucleotides are TGTGCCACCAGCTATACCGGGACAGGGACTCGGGAGCAGTACTTC.

The chain is built from TRBV6-6 and TRBJ2-3; TRBD1 or TRBD2 may be the D gene (6 bases each). V was clipped by 8 bases and J by 6 bases, with 18 bases between them. The CDR3 sequence is 14 residues long. Germline CDR1 reads MNHNY; CDR2 reads SVGAGI (reference sequence). CDR3 nucleotide sequence: TGTGCCAGCTCAACACAAGGGGGGCTGGATACGCAGTATTTT. Its translation: CASSTQGGLDTQYF.